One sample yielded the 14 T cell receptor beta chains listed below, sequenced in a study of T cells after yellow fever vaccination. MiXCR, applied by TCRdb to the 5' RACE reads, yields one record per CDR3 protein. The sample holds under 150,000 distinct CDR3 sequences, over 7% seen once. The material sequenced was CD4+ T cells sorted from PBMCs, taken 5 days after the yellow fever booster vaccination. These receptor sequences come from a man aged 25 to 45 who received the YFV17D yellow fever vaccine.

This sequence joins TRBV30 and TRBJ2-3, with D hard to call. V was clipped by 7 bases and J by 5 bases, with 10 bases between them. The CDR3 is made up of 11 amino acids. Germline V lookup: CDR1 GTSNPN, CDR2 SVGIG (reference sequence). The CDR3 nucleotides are TGTGCCTTGACCCGCCTAGATACGCAGTATTTT. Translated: CALTRLDTQYF.

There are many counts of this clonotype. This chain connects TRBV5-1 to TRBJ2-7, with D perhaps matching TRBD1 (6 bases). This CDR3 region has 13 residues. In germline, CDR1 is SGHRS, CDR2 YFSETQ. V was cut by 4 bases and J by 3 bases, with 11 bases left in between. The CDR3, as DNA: TGCGCCAGCAGCCCCGGACAGTTCTACGAGCAGTACTTC. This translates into CASSPGQFYEQYF.

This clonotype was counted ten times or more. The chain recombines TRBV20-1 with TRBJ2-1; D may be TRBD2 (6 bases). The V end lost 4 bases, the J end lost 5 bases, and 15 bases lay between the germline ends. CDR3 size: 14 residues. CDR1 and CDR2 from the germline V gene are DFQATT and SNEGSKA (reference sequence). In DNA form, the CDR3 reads TGCAGTGCTATCCCGACTAGTAACCACAATGAGCAGTTCTTC. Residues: CSAIPTSNHNEQFF.

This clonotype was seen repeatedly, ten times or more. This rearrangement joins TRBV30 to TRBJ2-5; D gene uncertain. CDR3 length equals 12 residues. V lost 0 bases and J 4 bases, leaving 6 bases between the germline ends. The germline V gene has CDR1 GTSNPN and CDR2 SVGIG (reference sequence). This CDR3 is CAWSVTGETQYF. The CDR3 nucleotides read TGTGCCTGGAGTGTAACTGGAGAGACCCAGTACTTC. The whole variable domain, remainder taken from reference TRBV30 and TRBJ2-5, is SQTIHQWPATLVQPVGSPLSLECTVEGTSNPNLYWYRQAAGRGLQLLFYSVGIGQISSEVPQNLSASRPQDRQFILSSKKLLLSDSGFYLCAWSVTGETQYFGPGTRLLVL.

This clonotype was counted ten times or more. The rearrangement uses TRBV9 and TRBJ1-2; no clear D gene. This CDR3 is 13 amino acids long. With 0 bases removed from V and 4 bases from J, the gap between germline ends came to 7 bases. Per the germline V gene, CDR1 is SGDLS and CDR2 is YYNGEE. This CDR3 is CASSVGPGYGYTF. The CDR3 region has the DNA TGTGCCAGCAGCGTAGGCCCCGGCTATGGCTACACCTTC.

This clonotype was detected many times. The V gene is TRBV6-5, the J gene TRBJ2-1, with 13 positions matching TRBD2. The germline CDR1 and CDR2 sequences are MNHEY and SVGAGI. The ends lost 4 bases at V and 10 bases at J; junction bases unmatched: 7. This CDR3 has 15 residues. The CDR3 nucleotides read TGTGCCAGCAGTTCCGGGACTAGCGGGACTCGGGAGCAGTTCTTC. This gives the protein CASSSGTSGTREQFF.

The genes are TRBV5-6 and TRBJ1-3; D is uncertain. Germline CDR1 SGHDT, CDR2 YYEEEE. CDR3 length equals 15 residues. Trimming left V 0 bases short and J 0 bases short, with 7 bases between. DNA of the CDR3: TGTGCCAGCAGCTTGGATCCGCTCTCTGGAAACACCATATATTTT. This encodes CASSLDPLSGNTIYF.

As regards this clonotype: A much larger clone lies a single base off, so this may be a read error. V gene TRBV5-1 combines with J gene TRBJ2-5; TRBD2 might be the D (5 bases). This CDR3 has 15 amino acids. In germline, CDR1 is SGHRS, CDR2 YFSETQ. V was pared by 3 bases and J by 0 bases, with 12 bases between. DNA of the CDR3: TGCGCCAGCAGCTCCGGACTTACGTACCAAGAGACCCAGTACTTC. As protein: CASSSGLTYQETQYF. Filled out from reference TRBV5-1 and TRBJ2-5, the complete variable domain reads KAGVTQTPRYLIKTRGQQVTLSCSPISGHRSVSWYQQTPGQGLQFLFEYFSETQRNKGNFPGRFSGRQFSNSRSEMNVSTLELGDSALYLCASSSGLTYQETQYFGPGTRLLVL.

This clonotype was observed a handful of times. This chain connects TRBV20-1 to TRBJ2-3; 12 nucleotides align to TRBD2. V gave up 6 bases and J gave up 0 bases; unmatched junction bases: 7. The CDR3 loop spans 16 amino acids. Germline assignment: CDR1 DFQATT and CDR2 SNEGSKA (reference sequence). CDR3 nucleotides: TGCAGTGCCCCTGGACTAGCGGGAAGGAGCACAGATACGCAGTATTTT. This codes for CSAPGLAGRSTDTQYF.

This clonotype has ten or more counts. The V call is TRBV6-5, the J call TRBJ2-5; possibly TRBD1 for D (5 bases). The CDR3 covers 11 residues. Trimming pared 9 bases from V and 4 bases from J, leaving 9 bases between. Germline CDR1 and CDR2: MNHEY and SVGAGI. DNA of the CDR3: TGTGCCAGTGGACAAGGAGAGACCCAGTACTTC. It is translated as CASGQGETQYF.

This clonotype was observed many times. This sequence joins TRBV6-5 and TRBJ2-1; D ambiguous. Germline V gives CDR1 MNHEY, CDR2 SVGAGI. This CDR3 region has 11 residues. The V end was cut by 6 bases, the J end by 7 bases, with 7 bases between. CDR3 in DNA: TGTGCCAGCAGAAGTAGGAATGAGCAGTTCTTC. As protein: CASRSRNEQFF.

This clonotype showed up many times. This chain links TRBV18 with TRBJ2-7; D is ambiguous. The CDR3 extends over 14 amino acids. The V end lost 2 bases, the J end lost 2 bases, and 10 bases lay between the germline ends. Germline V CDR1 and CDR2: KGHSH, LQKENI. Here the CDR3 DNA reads TGTGCCAGCTCACCAGGCGCTGGGGCCTACGAGCAGTACTTC. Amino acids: CASSPGAGAYEQYF. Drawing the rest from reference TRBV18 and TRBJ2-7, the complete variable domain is NAGVMQNPRHLVRRRGQEARLRCSPMKGHSHVYWYRQLPEEGLKFMVYLQKENIIDESGMPKERFSAEFPKEGPSILRIQQVVRGDSAAYFCASSPGAGAYEQYFGPGTRLTVT.

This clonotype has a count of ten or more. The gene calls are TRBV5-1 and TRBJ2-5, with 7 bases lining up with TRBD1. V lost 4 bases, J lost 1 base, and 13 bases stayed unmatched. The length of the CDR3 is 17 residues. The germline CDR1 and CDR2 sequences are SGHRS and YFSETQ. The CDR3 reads CASSSRQGPTLQETQYF. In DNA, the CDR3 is TGCGCCAGCAGCAGCCGACAGGGACCGACTCTCCAAGAGACCCAGTACTTC.

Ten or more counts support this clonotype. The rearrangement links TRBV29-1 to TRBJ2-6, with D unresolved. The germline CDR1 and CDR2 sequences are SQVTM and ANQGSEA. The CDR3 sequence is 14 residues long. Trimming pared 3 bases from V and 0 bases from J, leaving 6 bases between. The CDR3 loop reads CSVDSSSGANVLTF. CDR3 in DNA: TGCAGCGTTGATAGTAGCTCTGGGGCCAACGTCCTGACTTTC.